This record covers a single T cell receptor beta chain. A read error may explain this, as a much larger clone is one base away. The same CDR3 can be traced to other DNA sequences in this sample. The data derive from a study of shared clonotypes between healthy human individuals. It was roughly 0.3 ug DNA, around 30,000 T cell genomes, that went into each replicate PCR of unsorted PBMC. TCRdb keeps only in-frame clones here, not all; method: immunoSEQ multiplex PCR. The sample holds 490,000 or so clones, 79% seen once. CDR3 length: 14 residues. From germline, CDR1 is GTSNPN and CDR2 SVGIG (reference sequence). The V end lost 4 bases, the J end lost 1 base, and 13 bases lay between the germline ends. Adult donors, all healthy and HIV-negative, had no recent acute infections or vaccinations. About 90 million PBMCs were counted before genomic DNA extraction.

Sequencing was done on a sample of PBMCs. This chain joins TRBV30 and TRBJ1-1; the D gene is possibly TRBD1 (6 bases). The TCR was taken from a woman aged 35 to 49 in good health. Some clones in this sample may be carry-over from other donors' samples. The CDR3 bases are TGTGCCTGGAAAGCGGGACACCGGAACACTGAAGCTTTCTTT. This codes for CAWKAGHRNTEAFF. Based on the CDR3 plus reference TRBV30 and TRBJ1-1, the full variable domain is SQTIHQWPATLVQPVGSPLSLECTVEGTSNPNLYWYRQAAGRGLQLLFYSVGIGQISSEVPQNLSASRPQDRQFILSSKKLLLSDSGFYLCAWKAGHRNTEAFFGQGTRLTVV.